One and the same sample provided the 31 T cell receptor beta chains below, sequenced in a study of shared clonotypes between healthy human individuals. Profiling relied on immunoSEQ multiplex PCR, and the TCRdb table lists in-frame clones only, not all of them. The sample contains around 2.1 million clones, more than 90% of which appear only once. Material for sequencing was naive CD4+ T cells sorted from blood. Indicated subset: CD45RA+ positively selected. The origin of the receptors is a man between 18 and 35 years old in good health.

In DNA form, the CDR3 reads TGTGCCATCAGTGAGTCTGAGGTCGTTGGCAATCAGCCCCAGCATTTT. It translates to CAISESEVVGNQPQHF. The genes are TRBV10-3 and TRBJ1-5; D is ambiguous. The V gene's germline CDR1 is ENHRY and CDR2 SYGVKD. The CDR3 length is 16 residues. Trimming left V 0 bases short and J 2 bases short, with 11 bases between.

The genes are TRBV6-5 and TRBJ1-5; D ambiguous. Per the germline V gene, CDR1 is MNHEY and CDR2 is SVGAGI. CDR3 length: 13 amino acids. V lost 2 bases and J 4 bases, leaving 6 bases between the germline ends. CDR3: CASSYIGNQPQHF. The CDR3 nucleotides read TGTGCCAGCAGTTACATAGGAAATCAGCCCCAGCATTTT.

This CDR3 reads CASSLDRASLFF. The CDR3 DNA follows: TGTGCCAGCAGCTTAGATAGGGCTTCTCTGTTTTTT. The chain recombines TRBV11-2 with TRBJ2-2; no reliable D call. Germline V gives CDR1 SGHAT, CDR2 FQNNGV. CDR3 size: 12 residues. Trimming took off 0 bases at V and 14 bases at J, with 10 bases between the two ends.

The chain couples TRBV7-9 to TRBJ2-1, with D possibly matching TRBD1 (5 bases). The germline V gene has CDR1 SEHNR and CDR2 FQNEAQ (reference sequence). V dropped 6 bases and J dropped 8 bases, with 11 bases sitting between them. The CDR3 sequence is 12 residues long. The CDR3 nucleotides read TGTGCCAGCAGTTCCAGGGTGGATGAGCAGTTCTTC. Its translation: CASSSRVDEQFF.

On this clone: The sample holds other DNA sequences that translate to the same CDR3. The CDR3 spells CASSYTGNTEAFF. The CDR3 DNA sequence: TGTGCCAGCAGTTATACAGGGAACACTGAAGCTTTCTTT. The chain is built from TRBV6-5 and TRBJ1-1, with D possibly TRBD1 on 5 matching bases. The CDR3 length is 13 residues. The germline CDR1 and CDR2 sequences are MNHEY and SVGAGI. V shed 3 bases and J shed 1 base, with 6 bases lying between them.

This rearrangement joins TRBV5-4 to TRBJ2-5; possible D gene TRBD1, 6 bases. CDR3 length: 13 residues. Germline CDR1 reads SGHNT; CDR2 reads YYREEE (reference sequence). Deletions cut 3 bases from V and 3 bases from J, with 9 bases between. The CDR3 DNA sequence: TGTGCCAGCAGCTCCCAGGGGAAAGAGACCCAGTACTTC. Translation: CASSSQGKETQYF.

CDR3 sequence reads: CASRATQLGTQYF. In DNA, the CDR3 is TGTGCCAGCAGGGCCACCCAACTTGGGACCCAGTACTTC. This rearrangement joins TRBV2 to TRBJ2-5; D is unclear. This CDR3 comprises 13 residues. Trimming removed 6 bases from V and 7 bases from J, with 15 bases in between. Germline CDR1 SNHLY, CDR2 FYNNEI.

The rearrangement links TRBV5-6 to TRBJ1-2; the D is unclear. CDR3 length: 12 amino acids. Trimming cost V 0 bases and J 5 bases, with 5 bases left between them. From germline, CDR1 is SGHDT and CDR2 YYEEEE. DNA for the CDR3: TGTGCCAGCAGCTTGGGTGGGTATGGCTACACCTTC. This translates into CASSLGGYGYTF.

The chain is built from TRBV27 and TRBJ1-6; 10 bases align to TRBD1. The junction had 9 bases not matched to a gene; V was cut back by 3 bases and J by 10 bases. The CDR3 extends over 16 amino acids. Germline CDR1 MNHEY, CDR2 SMNVEV (reference sequence). CDR3 protein: CASSFRRTGGVSPLHF. The CDR3 coding sequence is TGTGCCAGCAGTTTCAGACGGACAGGGGGAGTATCACCCCTCCACTTT.

The chain employs TRBV30 and TRBJ2-7; possibly TRBD2 for D (6 bases). V gave up 0 bases and J gave up 7 bases, with 13 bases separating them. Germline V gene lookup returns CDR1 GTSNPN and CDR2 SVGIG (reference sequence). The CDR3 runs to 13 residues. The CDR3 DNA sequence: TGTGCCTGGAGTGTTCTGGGGACTGGGGAGCAGTACTTC. It yields the protein CAWSVLGTGEQYF. Looking up the rest from reference TRBV30 and TRBJ2-7 gives the full variable domain: SQTIHQWPATLVQPVGSPLSLECTVEGTSNPNLYWYRQAAGRGLQLLFYSVGIGQISSEVPQNLSASRPQDRQFILSSKKLLLSDSGFYLCAWSVLGTGEQYFGPGTRLTVT.

The table lists this clone with a count of one. The V gene is TRBV27, the J gene TRBJ2-7, with D possibly matching TRBD2 (6 bases). This CDR3 contains 14 residues. The V end was cut by 8 bases, the J end by 0 bases, with 14 bases between. CDR1 and CDR2 from the germline V gene are MNHEY and SMNVEV (reference sequence). In DNA, the CDR3 is TGTGCCAGCCAACCCACGGGGGTCTCCTACGAGCAGTACTTC. Translation gives CASQPTGVSYEQYF.

The chain joins TRBV10-3 to TRBJ2-7; 8 nucleotides line up with TRBD1. CDR1 is ENHRY and CDR2 is SYGVKD in the germline V gene. The CDR3 has 14 residues. V lost 7 bases, J lost 4 bases, and 9 bases stayed unmatched. The CDR3 sequence: CAITPGQGVYEQYF. The CDR3 DNA reads TGTGCCATCACCCCTGGACAGGGAGTGTACGAGCAGTACTTC.

The rearrangement links TRBV4-1 to TRBJ2-7; TRBD2 aligns across 14 bases. After removal of 3 bases from V and 2 bases from J, the junction contained 3 bases not matched to a gene. The CDR3 is 16 residues long. Looked up from germline, CDR1 is MGHRA and CDR2 is YSYEKL. CDR3 coding DNA: TGCGCCAGCAGCCAGACTAGCGGGGGGGAAACCTACGAGCAGTACTTC. It translates to CASSQTSGGETYEQYF.

The CDR3 coding sequence is TGTGCCAGCAGCCAGGAGAGACAGCCTTCCTACGAGCAGTACTTC. Its translation: CASSQERQPSYEQYF. V and J are TRBV4-2 and TRBJ2-7; D possibly corresponds to TRBD1 (5 bases). Trimming pared 3 bases from V and 1 base from J, leaving 13 bases between. CDR1 LGHNA and CDR2 YNFKEQ come from the germline V gene. This CDR3 contains 15 residues.

The chain joins TRBV7-2 to TRBJ1-1; TRBD1 aligns across 8 bases. This CDR3 is 12 amino acids long. J lost 11 bases, V lost 3 bases, and 5 bases had no gene match. Germline CDR1 SGHTA, CDR2 FQGNSA. The CDR3 sequence is CASSLDRASAFF. The CDR3 coding sequence is TGTGCCAGCAGCTTGGACAGGGCAAGTGCTTTCTTT.

This clone came up once. The chain couples TRBV2 to TRBJ2-2; tentatively, D is TRBD2 (5 bases). Germline V gene lookup returns CDR1 SNHLY and CDR2 FYNNEI. Trimming took off 0 bases at V and 2 bases at J, with 7 bases between the two ends. The CDR3 runs to 15 residues. The CDR3 loop is CASSEALANTGELFF. CDR3 coding DNA: TGTGCCAGCAGTGAAGCCCTAGCTAACACCGGGGAGCTGTTTTTT.

This rearrangement joins TRBV2 to TRBJ2-3, with a possible D match to TRBD2 (6 bases). V was cut by 7 bases and J by 2 bases, with 10 bases left in between. CDR3 length equals 13 residues. Looked up from germline, CDR1 is SNHLY and CDR2 is FYNNEI. The CDR3 DNA reads TGTGCCAGCATCGGCGGGGTCACAGATACGCAGTATTTT. Its translation is CASIGGVTDTQYF. The complete variable domain, with remaining parts taken from reference TRBV2 and TRBJ2-3, reads EPEVTQTPSHQVTQMGQEVILRCVPISNHLYFYWYRQILGQKVEFLVSFYNNEISEKSEIFDDQFSVERPDGSNFTLKIRSTKLEDSAMYFCASIGGVTDTQYFGPGTRLTVL.

This rearrangement joins TRBV5-1 to TRBJ2-7, with TRBD1 as a possible D gene (5 bases). The CDR3 is 12 amino acids. Germline V lookup: CDR1 SGHRS, CDR2 YFSETQ. With 5 bases removed from V and 6 bases from J, the gap between germline ends came to 12 bases. CDR3 nucleotide sequence: TGCGCCAGCAGTCAGGGTATTGGCGAGCAGTACTTC. Translated, it gives CASSQGIGEQYF.

V usage is TRBV27 and J usage is TRBJ1-5, with no clear D. V shed 5 bases and J shed 0 bases, with 29 bases lying between them. Per germline, CDR1 MNHEY and CDR2 SMNVEV (reference sequence). The CDR3 has 21 amino acids. CDR3 residues: CASSLIVTPFSPTHSNQPQHF. CDR3 bases: TGTGCCAGCAGTCTCATTGTTACTCCCTTTTCCCCTACACATAGCAATCAGCCCCAGCATTTT.

This chain connects TRBV5-1 to TRBJ2-7, with D hard to call. V lost 1 base to trimming and J lost 2 bases, with 7 bases between them. The CDR3 contains 13 residues. Germline V lookup: CDR1 SGHRS, CDR2 YFSETQ. In DNA form, the CDR3 reads TGCGCCAGCAGCTTGAGGGTGGCCTACGAGCAGTACTTC. Translating gives CASSLRVAYEQYF.

This chain joins TRBV6-1 and TRBJ1-1, with 8 bases identical to TRBD1. The CDR3 has 14 amino acids. Trimming at V came to 2 bases and at J to 4 bases, leaving 3 bases not matched to a gene. Germline-derived CDR1 and CDR2 are MNHNS and SASEGT. CDR3 bases: TGTGCCAGCAGTGAAACAGGGGGGGGCACTGAAGCTTTCTTT. Amino acids: CASSETGGGTEAFF.

CDR3 sequence: CASTLGGVHQPQHF. The CDR3 DNA follows: TGTGCCAGCACCTTGGGGGGAGTTCATCAGCCCCAGCATTTT. The chain carries TRBV6-1 and TRBJ1-5; maybe TRBD1 (5 bases). V lost 7 bases, J lost 5 bases, and 15 bases lay in between. This CDR3 is 14 amino acids long. Germline CDR1 reads MNHNS; CDR2 reads SASEGT.

V is TRBV19 and J is TRBJ2-2; D not resolved. With 3 bases removed from V and 5 bases from J, the gap between germline ends came to 10 bases. There are 14 residues in the CDR3. The germline V gene has CDR1 LNHDA and CDR2 SQIVND (reference sequence). In DNA form, the CDR3 reads TGTGCCAGTAGTATCCAGTTGCGAACCGGGGAGCTGTTTTTT. It codes for CASSIQLRTGELFF. The complete variable domain, with remaining parts taken from reference TRBV19 and TRBJ2-2, reads DGGITQSPKYLFRKEGQNVTLSCEQNLNHDAMYWYRQDPGQGLRLIYYSQIVNDFQKGDIAEGYSVSREKKESFPLTVTSAQKNPTAFYLCASSIQLRTGELFFGEGSRLTVL.

The chain employs TRBV6-5 and TRBJ1-6; D might be TRBD1 (6 bases). Trimming shortened V by 6 bases and J by 7 bases, and 16 bases separated the two germline ends. Per the germline V gene, CDR1 is MNHEY and CDR2 is SVGAGI. The CDR3 has 15 residues. The CDR3 protein is CASRTSQGSNSPLHF. Written as DNA, the CDR3 is TGTGCCAGCAGAACCTCTCAGGGGTCCAATTCACCCCTCCACTTT.

V and J are TRBV6-5 and TRBJ2-1; D is unclear. Trimming removed 0 bases from V and 14 bases from J, with 8 bases in between. Germline CDR1 is MNHEY and CDR2 is SVGAGI. The CDR3 is 11 residues long. The CDR3 DNA sequence: TGTGCCAGCAGTTACTCGAACGGTGAGTTCTTC. It encodes CASSYSNGEFF.

This clone was seen only once. The chain employs TRBV10-3 and TRBJ2-7; no definite D call. There are 13 residues in the CDR3. Germline assignment: CDR1 ENHRY and CDR2 SYGVKD. V was pared by 6 bases and J by 2 bases, with 11 bases between. The CDR3, as DNA: TGTGCCATCAGCCGCCAGGTCCCCTACGAGCAGTACTTC. It translates to CAISRQVPYEQYF.

V is TRBV19 and J is TRBJ1-2, with 9 bases identical to TRBD1. This CDR3 is built from 14 residues. Trimming at V came to 8 bases and at J to 5 bases, leaving 9 bases not matched to a gene. Germline assignment: CDR1 LNHDA and CDR2 SQIVND (reference sequence). The CDR3 loop is CASRTGTGLYGYTF. The CDR3 region has the DNA TGTGCCAGTCGAACCGGGACAGGGCTATATGGCTACACCTTC.

This chain links TRBV5-1 with TRBJ2-7; D unresolved. The CDR3 contains 12 residues. V lost 3 bases and J lost 2, with 6 bases in between. Per germline, CDR1 SGHRS and CDR2 YFSETQ. The CDR3 here is CASSSDTYEQYF. The CDR3 DNA sequence: TGCGCCAGCAGCTCCGATACCTACGAGCAGTACTTC.

The V gene is TRBV30, the J gene TRBJ2-7, with a tentative D call TRBD2 (7 bases). The V end was cut by 0 bases, the J end by 6 bases, with 12 bases between. Germline CDR1 and CDR2: GTSNPN and SVGIG (reference sequence). This CDR3 has 13 amino acids. The CDR3 coding sequence is TGTGCCTGGAGTGTAGGGGGAGGGACCGAGCAGTACTTC. Translated, it gives CAWSVGGGTEQYF.

CDR3 sequence (DNA): TGTGCCAGCTCCCTGAGCGGGACCTACGAGCAGTACTTC. Amino acids: CASSLSGTYEQYF. The chain recombines TRBV18 with TRBJ2-7, with 7 bases lining up with TRBD2. From germline, CDR1 is KGHSH and CDR2 LQKENI. The V gene end was trimmed by 6 bases and the J gene end by 2 bases; junction bases not matched to a gene: 4. CDR3 length: 13 amino acids.

As to this clone: Within the sample, other DNA sequences also encode this same CDR3. The J gene is TRBJ2-7, the V gene TRBV2; 12 positions match TRBD1. Losses at the gene ends were 3 bases for V and 2 bases for J; bases not matched to a gene: 2. Germline-derived CDR1 and CDR2 are SNHLY and FYNNEI. CDR3 size: 15 residues. The CDR3 nucleotides read TGTGCCAGCAGTGAGGGGACAGGGGGCGCCTACGAGCAGTACTTC. Protein: CASSEGTGGAYEQYF.